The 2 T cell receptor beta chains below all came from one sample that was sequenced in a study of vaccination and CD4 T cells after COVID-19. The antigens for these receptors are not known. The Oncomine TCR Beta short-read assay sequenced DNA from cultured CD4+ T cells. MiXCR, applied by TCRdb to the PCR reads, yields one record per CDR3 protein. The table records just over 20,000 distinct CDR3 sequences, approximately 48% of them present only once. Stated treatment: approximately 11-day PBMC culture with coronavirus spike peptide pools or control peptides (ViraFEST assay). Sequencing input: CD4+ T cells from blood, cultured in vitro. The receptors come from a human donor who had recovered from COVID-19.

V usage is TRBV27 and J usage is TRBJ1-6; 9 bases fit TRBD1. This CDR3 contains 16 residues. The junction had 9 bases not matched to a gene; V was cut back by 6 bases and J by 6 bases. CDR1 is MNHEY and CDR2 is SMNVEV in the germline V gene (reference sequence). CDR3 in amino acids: CASRRPTGGGNSPLHF. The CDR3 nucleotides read TGTGCCAGCAGACGCCCTACAGGGGGCGGTAATTCACCCCTCCACTTT.

CDR3 nucleotide sequence: TGTGCCAGCAGCCTAGAGCTCACTAATCAGCCCCAGCATTTT. Translated: CASSLELTNQPQHF. The genes are TRBV12-3 or TRBV12-4 and TRBJ1-5; no definite D call. The V end lost 6 bases, the J end lost 4 bases, and 13 bases lay between the germline ends. The CDR3 spans 14 residues.